Each of the 10 T cell receptor beta chains below was sequenced from the same sample in a study of T cells in Graves' hyperthyroidism and ophthalmopathy. Amplified TCR beta CDR3 regions derived from RNA transcripts. During a first-round RT-PCR of the TCR CDR3, the HTBI primer set was used. TCRdb reprocessed the multiplex PCR reads via MiXCR and lists one record per CDR3 protein. This table has fewer than 650,000 distinct CDR3 sequences, approximately 15% appearing once. The sequenced material came from blood. The receptors were sampled from a woman in her forties with Graves' ophthalmopathy.

This clonotype was detected many times. The rearrangement joins TRBV25-1 to TRBJ2-1, with D perhaps being TRBD1 or TRBD2 (5 bases each). Germline V gene lookup returns CDR1 MGHDK and CDR2 SYGVNS. There are 17 residues in the CDR3. Deletions cut 1 base from V and 6 bases from J, with 19 bases between. CDR3 region: CASSEFHGGREGNEQFF. CDR3 in DNA: TGTGCCAGCAGTGAATTTCATGGGGGTAGAGAGGGCAATGAGCAGTTCTTC.

V usage is TRBV6-1 and J usage is TRBJ1-5; unclear D gene. Germline loops: CDR1 MNHNS, CDR2 SASEGT. V lost 7 bases and J lost 2, with 18 bases in between. The CDR3 length is 16 residues. CDR3 amino acids: CASTESALSRNQPQHF. The CDR3, as DNA: TGTGCCAGCACGGAATCGGCCCTTTCTCGCAATCAGCCCCAGCATTTT.

This clonotype was observed at least ten times. The V gene is TRBV7-3, the J gene TRBJ2-7, with a tentative D call TRBD2 (5 bases). The germline V and J ends were trimmed by 4 bases and 0 bases, with 16 bases remaining between them. Per germline, CDR1 SGHTA and CDR2 FQGTGA. The CDR3 runs 16 residues. The CDR3 DNA sequence: TGTGCCAGCAGCTCCTCCGGACTCGGTGGCTCCTACGAGCAGTACTTC. Protein: CASSSSGLGGSYEQYF.

This clonotype appeared many times. This chain links TRBV9 with TRBJ2-2; D unresolved. Germline V lookup: CDR1 SGDLS, CDR2 YYNGEE. V lost 1 base and J lost 6, with 4 bases in between. The CDR3 is 12 amino acids. CDR3 bases: TGTGCCAGCAGCGTACTTTCCGGGGAGCTGTTTTTT. This encodes CASSVLSGELFF.

The V and J genes are TRBV11-1 and TRBJ1-1; the D gene is possibly TRBD1 (6 bases). Germline CDR1 is SGHAT and CDR2 is FQDESV (reference sequence). The V end was cut by 4 bases, the J end by 6 bases, with 24 bases between. CDR3 length: 17 residues. CDR3 sequence reads: CASSSIGQTDGKAEAFF. DNA for the CDR3: TGTGCCAGCAGCTCGATCGGACAGACCGATGGTAAGGCTGAAGCTTTCTTT.

In its sample, this clonotype was seen many times. This rearrangement joins TRBV6-2 or TRBV6-3 to TRBJ1-1; D not resolved. Deletions cut 0 bases from V and 1 base from J, with 6 bases between. CDR1 and CDR2 from the germline V gene are MNHEY and SVGEGT. This CDR3 spans 14 amino acids. CDR3 coding DNA: TGTGCCAGCAGTTACTCATACCAGAACACTGAAGCTTTCTTT. Encoded protein: CASSYSYQNTEAFF.

This clonotype was seen repeatedly, ten times or more. V is TRBV12-3 or TRBV12-4 and J is TRBJ2-2; TRBD1 matches at 7 bases. The J segment lost 0 bases and the V segment lost 5 bases, leaving 12 bases of the junction unmatched. The length of the CDR3 is 18 residues. The CDR3 region is CASSPLRTGTANTGELFF. Written as DNA, the CDR3 is TGTGCCAGCAGTCCGCTACGAACCGGGACAGCGAACACCGGGGAGCTGTTTTTT.

This clonotype appeared once. The chain is built from TRBV2 and TRBJ1-2, with D uncertain. Per germline, CDR1 SNHLY and CDR2 FYNNEI. V lost 5 bases and J 8 bases, leaving 18 bases between the germline ends. This CDR3 region has 14 residues. The CDR3 nucleotides are TGTGCCAGCAGTCCCGTCGTAGGATTGGGGGGCTACACCTTC. This encodes CASSPVVGLGGYTF.

Ten or more counts support this clonotype. V and J are TRBV28 and TRBJ2-5; D may be TRBD1 or TRBD2 (5 bases each). Deletions cut 2 bases from V and 1 base from J, with 14 bases between. Germline V gives CDR1 MDHEN, CDR2 SYDVKM. The CDR3 extends over 16 amino acids. CDR3 residues: CASSLNPTGPQETQYF. CDR3 in DNA: TGTGCCAGCAGTTTAAACCCGACGGGACCCCAAGAGACCCAGTACTTC.

This clonotype was counted ten times or more. The chain combines TRBV6-2 or TRBV6-3 with TRBJ2-4; D may be TRBD1 (5 bases). Germline V gene sequence: CDR1 MNHEY, CDR2 SVGEGT. V shed 5 bases and J shed 1 base, with 21 bases lying between them. This CDR3 contains 18 residues. CDR3 protein: CASSPRWFKGNAKNIQYF. The DNA of the CDR3 is TGTGCCAGCAGTCCCCGATGGTTTAAGGGGAACGCCAAAAACATTCAGTACTTC.